What follows is one TCR beta chain and its context. These data are taken from a study of T cell clonotyping in hematopoietic cell transplantation. V shed 3 bases, J shed 1 base, and the junction held 3 bases outside the gene matches. In germline, CDR1 is GTSNPN, CDR2 SVGIG (reference sequence). The CDR3 has 13 residues. The time point: recipient sample about 28 days before transplant, after cytoreduction. Data came from immunoSEQ multiplex PCR; TCRdb stores just in-frame clones and leaves some out. The sample carries around 15,000 clones, around 93% recorded once. The V and J genes are TRBV30 and TRBJ2-7; 7 bases align to TRBD1. The sequence derives from a man younger than 35 with biphenotypic leukemia. Some clones in this sample may be carry-over from other donors' samples. Sequences were derived from peripheral blood mononuclear cells, sampled before stem cell transplant. The CDR3 protein is CAWRGTDSYEQYF. The CDR3 region has the DNA TGTGCCTGGAGGGGGACAGATTCCTACGAGCAGTACTTC.